This TCR beta chain was captured in a study of hypomethylating agent response in myelodysplastic syndrome. The CDR3 has 14 amino acids. V lost 2 bases, J lost 5 bases, and 9 bases lay in between. The germline gives CDR1 SEHNR, CDR2 FQNEAQ (reference sequence). Profiling relied on immunoSEQ multiplex PCR, and the TCRdb table lists in-frame clones only, not all of them. There are just under 3,500 clones in the sample; roughly four fifths occur only once, and 27% lies in the top ten. The receptor was derived from a human donor with myelodysplastic syndrome. The specimen comprised bone marrow, sampled before or after starting hypomethylating agent treatment for myelodysplastic syndrome (not recorded which). The chain carries TRBV7-9 and TRBJ2-2; TRBD1 is a possible D gene (5 bases). CDR3 loop: CASSLSAGTGELFF. The CDR3 DNA follows: TGTGCCAGCAGCTTATCGGCAGGGACCGGGGAGCTGTTTTTT.